Ten or more counts support the clone carrying this T cell receptor (beta chain). No antigen is known for it. TCRbeta library preparation incorporated unique molecular identifiers. From the PCR reads, TCRdb called clonotypes with MiXCR, one entry per CDR3 protein. The sample records around 270,000 distinct CDR3 sequences, roughly 7.8% being singletons. V was trimmed by 6 bases and J by 1 base, leaving 13 bases between them. Per germline, CDR1 SEHNR and CDR2 FQNEAQ (reference sequence). The CDR3 loop spans 14 amino acids. The sample belongs to a study of T-cell reconstitution after alpha-beta-depleted transplantation in children. General study points: About two months after transplant, alpha-beta T cells reportedly came from several hundred expanded graft clones. Newly generated T cells supplied most T-cell counts and diversity one year post-transplant. Recipient T cells and thymic progenitors that survived were the source of the high TCRbeta diversity seen at day 60 in some patients.

The receptor comes from a female patient aged 2-9 years who had a stem cell transplant for Fanconi anemia, so the T cells may come from the graft donor. The sample consisted of peripheral blood, taken 360 days after TCRalphabeta/CD19-depleted stem cell transplant. The rearrangement uses TRBV7-9 and TRBJ2-7; tentatively, D is TRBD2 (5 bases). CDR3 nucleotides: TGTGCCAGCAGGGAAGCGGTGGGTTCCTACGAGCAGTACTTC. Encoded protein: CASREAVGSYEQYF.